The 6 T cell receptor beta chains below all came from one sample that was sequenced in a study of blood T cell repertoires in COVID-19 (TCRdb year 2020). The method was the immunoSEQ multiplex PCR assay. In TCRdb, the immuneACCESS table is reduced to in-frame sequences with V and J assigned. These tables do not hold every clone; where another copy was compared, an unresolved V gene accounts for under half, and the others remain unexplained. The sample has some 350,000 clones on record, around 92% of them singletons. Of the sample, 3% is held by the ten largest clones. The source material was peripheral blood. These receptors originate from a woman aged 30 to 39 with COVID-19, enrolled during active disease.

This chain uses TRBV9 with TRBJ2-5; a possible D gene is TRBD2 (5 bases). The CDR3 is made up of 14 amino acids. Looked up from germline, CDR1 is SGDLS and CDR2 is YYNGEE. Trimming removed 4 bases from V and 5 bases from J, with 15 bases in between. CDR3 coding DNA: TGTGCCAGCAGCCCAGACACTAGTTGGGAGACCCAGTACTTC. Its translation: CASSPDTSWETQYF. The whole variable domain, remainder taken from reference TRBV9 and TRBJ2-5, is DSGVTQTPKHLITATGQRVTLRCSPRSGDLSVYWYQQSLDQGLQFLIQYYNGEERAKGNILERFSAQQFPDLHSELNLSSLELGDSALYFCASSPDTSWETQYFGPGTRLLVL.

The rearrangement uses TRBV24-1 and TRBJ1-5; 7 nucleotides match TRBD1. V was pared by 3 bases and J by 5 bases, with 3 bases of the junction left unmatched. This CDR3 comprises 14 residues. Germline V lookup: CDR1 KGHDR, CDR2 SFDVKD. The CDR3 bases are TGTGCCACCAGTGATGGGACAGATTATCAGCCCCAGCATTTT. This translates into CATSDGTDYQPQHF.

This chain links TRBV10-3 with TRBJ1-1; D possibly corresponds to TRBD1 (6 bases). The CDR3 totals 15 residues. V was shortened by 0 bases and J by 1 base, with 9 bases between the two germline ends. The germline V gene encodes CDR1 ENHRY and CDR2 SYGVKD. This CDR3 reads CAISESGQPNTEAFF. The CDR3 DNA reads TGTGCCATCAGTGAGTCAGGACAGCCGAACACTGAAGCTTTCTTT.

CDR3 protein: CASSLGMAGADTQYF. Here the CDR3 DNA reads TGTGCCAGCAGCTTAGGGATGGCGGGAGCAGATACGCAGTATTTT. The chain couples TRBV7-2 to TRBJ2-3; 7 nucleotides match TRBD2. J gave up 4 bases and V 1 base, and 5 bases lay outside the gene matches. This CDR3 comprises 15 residues. The germline V gene has CDR1 SGHTA and CDR2 FQGNSA.

The chain has TRBV18 and TRBJ1-1; D gene uncertain. The CDR3 length is 14 residues. V was cut by 3 bases and J by 0 bases, with 8 bases left in between. The V gene's germline CDR1 is KGHSH and CDR2 LQKENI. CDR3 region: CASSPAGVNTEAFF. CDR3 DNA sequence: TGTGCCAGCTCACCGGCCGGGGTGAACACTGAAGCTTTCTTT.

This chain links TRBV19 with TRBJ1-5; 9 bases line up with TRBD1. The CDR3 contains 15 residues. Trimming took 4 bases from V and 2 from J; bases not matched to a gene: 3. The germline V gene has CDR1 LNHDA and CDR2 SQIVND (reference sequence). CDR3 bases: TGTGCCAGTAGTAGGACAGGGGAGGGCAATCAGCCCCAGCATTTT. Protein product: CASSRTGEGNQPQHF. The full variable domain, rest sourced from reference TRBV19 and TRBJ1-5, is DGGITQSPKYLFRKEGQNVTLSCEQNLNHDAMYWYRQDPGQGLRLIYYSQIVNDFQKGDIAEGYSVSREKKESFPLTVTSAQKNPTAFYLCASSRTGEGNQPQHFGDGTRLSIL.